This T cell receptor (beta chain) appears in the sequencing data of a study of T cell responses to AZD1222 COVID-19 vaccine. The wider study: Analysis merged second doses at about 4 or about 12 weeks.

The CDR3 has 14 amino acids. The V end was cut by 4 bases, the J end by 5 bases, with 13 bases between. The germline V gene has CDR1 KGHDR and CDR2 SFDVKD. Sequencing used immunoSEQ multiplex PCR; TCRdb keeps in-frame clones, though not all of them. The sample gives nearly 95,000 clones, about 90% of which show up once; more than 7.5% is in the top ten. This clone came up once. The chain links TRBV24-1 to TRBJ2-5; maybe TRBD2 (6 bases). The sequence came from an adult in good health. The sequences come from peripheral blood, collected on day 0 of AZD1222 vaccination. The CDR3: CATSEGTPRETQYF. As DNA, the CDR3 is TGTGCCACCAGTGAAGGGACTCCCCGTGAGACCCAGTACTTC.